The 22 T cell receptor beta chains in this list originate from one sample, sequenced in a study of CD8 T cells in ankylosing spondylitis. Study-wide findings and caveats: What seemed typical of ankylosing spondylitis blood was a TCR beta motif built from roughly eight highly homologous variants.

MiXCR, applied by TCRdb to the 5' RACE reads, yields one record per CDR3 protein. Of just under 550,000 distinct CDR3 sequences listed, about an eighth are singletons. The antigens of these receptors remain unknown. The sample was blood, either unsorted or a sorted T cell fraction (not recorded which). Receptors originate from a male donor with ankylosing spondylitis.

The CDR3 DNA reads as TGTGCCAGCAGCAGGGGAAGAACCGGGGAGCTGTTTTTT. It codes for CASSRGRTGELFF. This chain uses TRBV6-1 with TRBJ2-2; D possibly corresponds to TRBD1 (6 bases). Germline V lookup: CDR1 MNHNS, CDR2 SASEGT. This CDR3 comprises 13 residues. Trimming pared 6 bases from V and 5 bases from J, leaving 10 bases between.

The CDR3 DNA reads as TGTGCCAGCAGTTACTCGGGGGGTAGCTCTGGAAACACCATATATTTT. Amino acids: CASSYSGGSSGNTIYF. The chain carries TRBV6-5 and TRBJ1-3, with D tentatively TRBD1 (5 bases). CDR1 is MNHEY and CDR2 is SVGAGI in the germline V gene. V was pared by 0 bases and J by 0 bases, with 9 bases between. The CDR3 has 16 amino acids.

This clonotype was observed a few times. The chain is built from TRBV20-1 and TRBJ2-5; TRBD2 aligns across 10 bases. CDR3 length equals 15 residues. V lost 1 base to trimming and J lost 5 bases; unmatched junction nucleotides: 7. Germline V gene lookup returns CDR1 DFQATT and CDR2 SNEGSKA (reference sequence). The CDR3 sequence: CSARVQTSGSETQYF. As DNA, the CDR3 is TGCAGTGCTAGAGTCCAGACTAGCGGGTCGGAGACCCAGTACTTC.

This clonotype has just a few counts. The V gene is TRBV12-3 or TRBV12-4, the J gene TRBJ2-6; TRBD2 might be the D (6 bases). The CDR3 sequence is 18 residues long. V was shortened by 6 bases and J by 2 bases, with 20 bases between the two germline ends. CDR3 DNA sequence: TGTGCCAGCAGCCGCGTAGGAGGGGTGTTAACTGGGGCCAACGTCCTGACTTTC. Amino acids: CASSRVGGVLTGANVLTF.

The sample holds one count of this clonotype. The chain is built from TRBV4-2 and TRBJ2-2; TRBD2 matches 15 bases. Unmatched junction bases numbered 6, after V lost 2 bases and J lost 5 bases. Per germline, CDR1 LGHNA and CDR2 YNFKEQ. The CDR3 extends over 18 amino acids. The CDR3 region has the DNA TGTGCCAGCAGCCAATGGGGACTAGCGGGAGGAAGGACCGGGGAGCTGTTTTTT. As protein: CASSQWGLAGGRTGELFF.

This clonotype was observed a few times. The junction does not match germline at one end; this may be a read error. The chain joins TRBV12-3 or TRBV12-4 to TRBJ2-5; 10 bases fit TRBD1. The CDR3 consists of 15 residues. CDR3 sequence reads: CASSRGTGVQETQCF. The CDR3 region has the DNA TGTGCCAGCAGTAGGGGGACAGGGGTCCAAGAGACCCAGTGCTTC.

This clonotype was recorded at least ten times. This chain uses TRBV12-3 or TRBV12-4 with TRBJ2-1, with 8 bases aligning to TRBD1. J lost 2 bases, V lost 7 bases, and 4 bases had no gene match. There are 14 residues in the CDR3. The CDR3 is CASKDRVAYNEQFF. The CDR3 DNA sequence: TGTGCCAGCAAGGACAGGGTTGCCTACAATGAGCAGTTCTTC.

Details on this clonotype: One end of the junction does not line up with germline, which may come from a read error. The rearrangement joins TRBV7-8 to TRBJ2-5; D ambiguous. The germline CDR1 and CDR2 sequences are SGHVS and FQNEAQ. CDR3 length equals 10 residues. CDR3 nucleotide sequence: TGTGCCAGCAGCTTAGAAGGCCCACACTTC. Protein product: CASSLEGPHF.

This clonotype has only one observation. The V and J genes are TRBV20-1 and TRBJ1-4, with D perhaps matching TRBD1 (6 bases). The CDR3 is made up of 13 amino acids. Germline CDR1 reads DFQATT; CDR2 reads SNEGSKA (reference sequence). Between the trimmed V and J ends, which lost 3 bases and 6 bases, there was a span of 11 bases. This CDR3 reads CSASWPGDEKLFF. In nucleotides, the CDR3 is TGCAGTGCTAGTTGGCCAGGGGATGAAAAACTGTTTTTT.

In this sample, this clonotype turned up a few times. The CDR3 sequence is CASSISGQGHNEQFF. The CDR3 DNA follows: TGTGCCAGCTCAATTTCAGGACAGGGCCACAATGAGCAGTTCTTC. The chain links TRBV18 to TRBJ2-1; 8 nucleotides match TRBD1. The germline V gene has CDR1 KGHSH and CDR2 LQKENI. This CDR3 region has 15 residues. V gave up 5 bases and J gave up 5 bases; unmatched junction bases: 8.

This clonotype was detected a few times. J is TRBJ2-5 and V is TRBV24-1; TRBD2 agrees at 7 bases. The CDR3 is made up of 15 amino acids. The germline V gene has CDR1 KGHDR and CDR2 SFDVKD. The V gene end was trimmed by 3 bases and the J gene end by 1 base; junction bases not matched to a gene: 4. CDR3 DNA: TGTGCCACCAGTGATCCCTCTAGCGGCCAAGAGACCCAGTACTTC. This sequence encodes CATSDPSSGQETQYF.

At least ten counts were recorded for this clonotype. The chain uses TRBV12-3 or TRBV12-4 and TRBJ2-2; TRBD2 aligns across 8 bases. The trim removed 1 base at V and 5 bases at J, leaving 3 bases unmatched. This CDR3 has 15 residues. The CDR3 spells CASSLVSGITGELFF. As DNA, the CDR3 is TGTGCCAGCAGTTTAGTTAGCGGGATAACCGGGGAGCTGTTTTTT.

This clonotype came up a few times. The V and J genes are TRBV29-1 and TRBJ1-1; the D gene is possibly TRBD1 (5 bases). Trimming took 1 base from V and 4 from J, leaving 19 bases between them. The germline V gene has CDR1 SQVTM and CDR2 ANQGSEA. The CDR3 runs 16 residues. This CDR3 reads CSVEGSLWGLGTEAFF. The CDR3, as DNA: TGCAGCGTTGAAGGGTCGTTGTGGGGGTTAGGCACTGAAGCTTTCTTT. Together with reference TRBV29-1 and TRBJ1-1, the CDR3 gives the full variable domain: SAVISQKPSRDICQRGTSLTIQCQVDSQVTMMFWYRQQPGQSLTLIATANQGSEATYESGFVIDKFPISRPNLTFSTLTVSNMSPEDSSIYLCSVEGSLWGLGTEAFFGQGTRLTVV.

The rearrangement joins TRBV20-1 to TRBJ2-7; 9 positions agree with TRBD1. The germline CDR1 and CDR2 sequences are DFQATT and SNEGSKA (reference sequence). The CDR3 is made up of 15 amino acids. V shed 4 bases, J shed 3 bases, and the junction held 10 bases outside the gene matches. The DNA of the CDR3 is TGCAGTGCTATCGGTCTAGGACAGGGGAACTACGAGCAGTACGTC. Translated, it gives CSAIGLGQGNYEQYV.

This clonotype was recorded a few times. The chain employs TRBV12-3 or TRBV12-4 and TRBJ1-2; D is perhaps TRBD1 (5 bases). The CDR3 has 15 amino acids. Trimming pared 8 bases from V and 7 bases from J, leaving 23 bases between. The chain's CDR3 is CASAPGGDERGGYTF. CDR3 nucleotide sequence: TGTGCCAGCGCCCCGGGCGGTGATGAGAGGGGTGGCTACACCTTC.

This clonotype was seen more than once but under ten times. The chain couples TRBV11-1 to TRBJ2-3, with TRBD2 matching 11 bases. The CDR3 has 16 residues. J lost 4 bases, V lost 3 bases, and 6 bases had no gene match. CDR1 and CDR2 (germline): SGHAT, FQDESV (reference sequence). CDR3 coding DNA: TGTGCCAGCAGCTTTGCTAGCGGGAGGTCCGCAGATACGCAGTATTTT. Translating gives CASSFASGRSADTQYF. Complete variable domain (other parts from reference TRBV11-1 and TRBJ2-3): EAEVAQSPRYKITEKSQAVAFWCDPISGHATLYWYRQILGQGPELLVQFQDESVVDDSQLPKDRFSAERLKGVDSTLKIQPAELGDSAMYLCASSFASGRSADTQYFGPGTRLTVL.

This clonotype has only a few counts. The chain couples TRBV7-8 to TRBJ1-1, with TRBD1 as a possible D gene (5 bases). CDR1 SGHVS and CDR2 FQNEAQ come from the germline V gene. Trimming stripped 0 bases from V and 1 base from J, with 9 bases between. The CDR3 has 15 amino acids. The DNA of the CDR3 is TGTGCCAGCAGCTTAGCGATCAGGGAGAACACTGAAGCTTTCTTT. This sequence encodes CASSLAIRENTEAFF.

The chain is built from TRBV3-1 and TRBJ1-4, with D maybe TRBD1 (6 bases). V was pared by 4 bases and J by 7 bases, with 16 bases between. The CDR3 is 15 amino acids. The germline gives CDR1 LGHDT, CDR2 YNNKEL (reference sequence). This CDR3 is CASSRRGGGGEKLFF. Written as DNA, the CDR3 is TGTGCCAGCAGCCGCCGTGGGGGCGGGGGTGAAAAACTGTTTTTT.

This clonotype turned up a few times. The CDR3 spells CSELAGGPGSYNEQFF. The CDR3 DNA is TGCAGTGAACTAGCGGGAGGGCCGGGCTCCTACAATGAGCAGTTCTTC. The chain has TRBV20-1 and TRBJ2-1, with 13 bases that match TRBD2. The CDR3 has 16 residues. From germline, CDR1 is DFQATT and CDR2 SNEGSKA (reference sequence). V lost 7 bases and J lost 0; bases outside the gene matches: 6.

The sample holds a few counts of this clonotype. The rearrangement joins TRBV20-1 to TRBJ2-1, with TRBD2 identical over 10 bases. The CDR3 loop spans 14 amino acids. Germline V lookup: CDR1 DFQATT, CDR2 SNEGSKA (reference sequence). With V trimmed by 6 bases and J by 2 bases, 4 bases remained unmatched. The CDR3 protein is CSAILAGAYNEQFF. In nucleotides, the CDR3 is TGCAGTGCCATTCTAGCGGGAGCCTACAATGAGCAGTTCTTC.

This clonotype has a handful of counts. The chain carries TRBV3-1 and TRBJ1-5, with D unclear. Germline V gene sequence: CDR1 LGHDT, CDR2 YNNKEL (reference sequence). This CDR3 contains 15 residues. The V gene lost 5 bases and the J gene lost 0 bases, with 11 bases spanning the gap. The CDR3 region is CASSATHNSNQPQHF. For the CDR3, the DNA is TGTGCCAGCAGCGCGACTCATAATAGCAATCAGCCCCAGCATTTT.

This clonotype showed up just a few times. J is TRBJ1-5 and V is TRBV6-1, with a possible D match to TRBD1 (6 bases). The V and J ends lost 1 base and 5 bases respectively, with 18 bases between them. The germline gives CDR1 MNHNS, CDR2 SASEGT. The CDR3 has 17 amino acids. CDR3 region: CASSEEGGSRVDQPQHF. The CDR3 DNA is TGTGCCAGCAGTGAAGAGGGGGGTTCAAGGGTTGATCAGCCCCAGCATTTT.